This TCR beta chain was retrieved from a study of T cell changes during pregnancy in multiple sclerosis. The CDR3 covers 11 residues. Germline assignment: CDR1 ENHRY and CDR2 SYGVKD. Deletions cut 3 bases from V and 6 bases from J, with 6 bases between. Sequenced by immunoSEQ multiplex PCR; TCRdb stores in-frame clones only, minus some. The sample consists of 65,000 to 95,000 clones, under 95% of them appearing once. The specimen was peripheral blood, collected after pregnancy. The V and J genes are TRBV10-3 and TRBJ2-7; D ambiguous. The sequence came from a female donor in good health, enrolled as a control in a pregnancy study. CDR3 loop: CAISDRREQYF. DNA of the CDR3: TGTGCCATCAGTGACCGTCGCGAGCAGTACTTC.